This record covers a single T cell receptor beta chain. Its cognate antigen is unknown. The data are from a study of T-cell reconstitution after alpha-beta-depleted transplantation in children. General observations from the study: When one year had passed after transplant, most T-cell counts and diversity came from newly produced T cells. Surviving recipient T cells and intrathymic progenitors accounted for some patients' high TCRbeta diversity at day 60. Roughly two months post-transplant, alpha-beta T cells reportedly originated from several hundred graft clones that had expanded.

This CDR3 is built from 15 residues. Between the trimmed V and J ends, which lost 3 bases and 1 base, there was a span of 9 bases. Preparation of the TCRbeta library used unique molecular identifiers. Via MiXCR, TCRdb re-called the PCR reads, giving one row per CDR3 protein. The sample holds around 600,000 distinct CDR3 sequences, more than 20% seen once. This specimen consisted of PBMCs, mostly from graft donor cells, obtained 360 days after TCRalphabeta/CD19-depleted stem cell transplant. The source is a boy under two years old who had a stem cell transplant for acute myeloid leukemia, so the T cells may come from the graft donor. This rearrangement joins TRBV12-3 or TRBV12-4 to TRBJ2-2; D remains ambiguous. The CDR3 DNA follows: TGTGCCAGCAGTTTTTTGGTGATGAACACCGGGGAGCTGTTTTTT. Encoded protein: CASSFLVMNTGELFF.